The 20 T cell receptor beta chains below come from one sample, sequenced in a study of T cells in women clearing cervical HPV infection. Clones were sequenced by immunoSEQ multiplex PCR, and TCRdb holds only the in-frame ones, with some missing. Its listing shows about 22,000 clones. Specimen: blood buffy coat. The receptors were gathered from a woman between 18 and 70 years old with a cervical HPV16 infection that either progressed to CIN3+ or cleared (not recorded which).

Turning to this clone: The read finishes 3 residues shy of the CDR3 end, and the germline J gene is used to complete it. V usage is TRBV5-1 and J usage is TRBJ2-2; D perhaps matches TRBD1 (6 bases). The CDR3 runs 15 residues. V was shortened by 4 bases and J by 3 bases, with 13 bases between the two germline ends. Looked up from germline, CDR1 is SGHRS and CDR2 is YFSETQ. Incomplete CDR3 DNA: TGCGCCAGCAGCCCTGCGAACAGGGACACCGGGGAG. The encoded protein is CASSPANRDTGE. The whole CDR3 is CASSPANRDTGELFF.

As concerns this clone: At one of its ends the junction is not consistent with the germline gene, which may arise from a read error. Coverage ceases 3 residues before the CDR3 finishes, and the germline J gene fills in the end. The chain is built from TRBV29-1 and TRBJ2-3; D not certain. In germline, CDR1 is SQVTM, CDR2 ANQGSEA. The CDR3 has 16 amino acids. The part of the CDR3 DNA that was read is TGCAGCATTGATGTGCGTCGGATTATAGCCGGTCGGACG. Encoded protein: CSIDVRRIIAGRT. The full CDR3 reads CSIDVRRIIAGRTQYF.

Regarding this clone: The read comes to an end 3 residues before the CDR3 does, leaving the germline J gene to fill in the end. This chain connects TRBV18 to TRBJ2-4; D remains ambiguous. Germline loops: CDR1 KGHSH, CDR2 LQKENI. The germline V and J ends were trimmed by 1 base and 4 bases, with 17 bases remaining between them. The length of the CDR3 is 17 residues. The CDR3 reads CASSPLRQAHTKNIQYF. Partial CDR3 DNA: TGTGCCAGCTCACCACTCCGGCAGGCCCATACTAAAAACATT.

Turning to this clone: The sequence runs out 3 residues before the end of the CDR3; the remainder is reconstructed from the germline J gene. The chain joins TRBV10-1 to TRBJ2-3; 10 positions agree with TRBD1. The CDR3 length is 15 residues. Germline CDR1 and CDR2: WNHNN and SYGVQD (reference sequence). Trimming removed 5 bases from V and 1 base from J; junction bases left unmatched: 3. The CDR3 is CASSMGTGGTDTQYF. The sequenced CDR3 bases are TGCGCCAGCAGTATGGGGACAGGGGGCACAGATACG.

Concerning this clone: The observed sequence ends 3 residues before the CDR3 terminus, with the missing tail filled in from the germline J gene. The V and J genes are TRBV20-1 and TRBJ2-3; 8 nucleotides agree with TRBD2. Germline V lookup: CDR1 DFQATT, CDR2 SNEGSKA (reference sequence). The CDR3 covers 13 residues. V shed 5 bases, J shed 4 bases, and the junction held 5 bases outside the gene matches. The CDR3 loop reads CSALAGKADTQYF. Partial CDR3 DNA: TGCAGTGCTTTAGCGGGGAAGGCAGATACG.

Notes on this clone: The read terminates 3 residues before the CDR3 end, so the remaining end is supplied by the germline J gene. The sample holds other DNA sequences that translate to the same CDR3. The genes are TRBV7-9 and TRBJ2-7, with 7 positions matching TRBD1. This CDR3 is built from 13 residues. V lost 3 bases to trimming and J lost 4 bases; unmatched junction nucleotides: 3. Germline assignment: CDR1 SEHNR and CDR2 FQNEAQ (reference sequence). The CDR3 is CASSLGRGYEQYF. The sequenced part of the CDR3 DNA is TGTGCCAGCAGCTTGGGCAGGGGGTACGAG. Together with reference TRBV7-9 and TRBJ2-7, the CDR3 gives the full variable domain: DTGVSQNPRHKITKRGQNVTFRCDPISEHNRLYWYRQTLGQGPEFLTYFQNEAQLEKSRLLSDRFSAERPKGSFSTLEIQRTEQGDSAMYLCASSLGRGYEQYFGPGTRLTVT.

As concerns this clone: The CDR3 end lies 3 residues beyond the end of the read and is filled in from the germline J gene. The chain combines TRBV20-1 with TRBJ2-1; D call uncertain. V lost 3 bases, J lost 0 bases, and 9 bases lay in between. Germline V gene sequence: CDR1 DFQATT, CDR2 SNEGSKA (reference sequence). The CDR3 sequence is 14 residues long. CDR3 bases read: TGCAGTGCTAGCAGCAGGTTCTCCTACAATGAG. This gives the protein CSASSRFSYNE. The CDR3, in full, reads CSASSRFSYNEQFF.

About this clone itself: Coverage ceases 3 residues before the CDR3 finishes, and the germline J gene fills in the end. V and J are TRBV12-5 and TRBJ1-5, with TRBD1 identical over 12 bases. V lost 3 bases to trimming and J lost 8 bases; unmatched junction nucleotides: 8. Germline lookup yields CDR1 LGHNT and CDR2 FRNRAP. CDR3 length: 16 residues. CDR3 DNA, as far as it was read: TGTGCTAGTGGTTTCGGGACAGGGGGCCGGGTGGAGCCC. It yields the protein CASGFGTGGRVEP. The whole CDR3 region reads CASGFGTGGRVEPQHF.

Remarks on this clone: Read data end 3 residues before the CDR3 end; the end is taken from the germline J gene. J is TRBJ2-5 and V is TRBV5-1; 12 bases are shared with TRBD1. Germline trimming cut 4 bases from V and 5 bases from J; bases unmatched to any gene: 9. Germline-derived CDR1 and CDR2 are SGHRS and YFSETQ. The CDR3 covers 16 residues. CDR3 region: CASSLGQGARGETQYF. Incomplete CDR3 DNA: TGCGCCAGCAGCCTGGGACAGGGGGCGCGTGGGGAGACC.

Details on this clone: The CDR3 end lies 3 residues beyond the end of the read and is filled in from the germline J gene. The chain combines TRBV2 with TRBJ1-5; 9 bases are a match to TRBD1. The CDR3 has 15 amino acids. CDR1 and CDR2 from the germline V gene are SNHLY and FYNNEI. With 6 bases clipped from V and 2 bases from J, the junction kept 5 bases outside the gene matches. CDR3 DNA (partial): TGTGCCAGCAGAGGGACAGGGAGGGGCAATCAGCCC. This translates into CASRGTGRGNQP. The entire CDR3 sequence reads CASRGTGRGNQPQHF.

In the case of this clone: The read stops 3 residues short of the end of the CDR3; the missing end is completed from the germline J gene. V and J are TRBV5-1 and TRBJ2-2, with TRBD1 identical over 7 bases. The germline gives CDR1 SGHRS, CDR2 YFSETQ. The CDR3 runs to 18 residues. The covered CDR3 bases are TGCGCCAGCAGCTTGGCCCTTCACAGGGGCTCCCTTAATGAAAAG. Amino acid sequence: CASSLALHRGSLNEK. The full CDR3 sequence reads CASSLALHRGSLNEKLFF. The complete variable domain, with remaining parts taken from reference TRBV5-1 and TRBJ2-2, reads KAGVTQTPRYLIKTRGQQVTLSCSPISGHRSVSWYQQTPGQGLQFLFEYFSETQRNKGNFPGRFSGRQFSNSRSEMNVSTLELGDSALYLCASSLALHRGSLNEKLFFGEGSRLTVL.

As regards this clone: Read coverage stops 3 residues before the CDR3 terminus; the germline J gene supplies the remainder. The chain combines TRBV5-1 with TRBJ2-3; TRBD2 matches at 11 bases. The CDR3 is 18 amino acids. After removal of 0 bases from V and 0 bases from J, the junction contained 6 bases not matched to a gene. Germline V lookup: CDR1 SGHRS, CDR2 YFSETQ. The part of the CDR3 DNA that was read is TGCGCCAGCAGCTTGGCGACTAGCGGGACGCCTAGCACAGATACG. As protein: CASSLATSGTPSTDT. The whole CDR3 is CASSLATSGTPSTDTQYF.

As regards this clone: The read stops 3 residues short of the end of the CDR3; the missing end is completed from the germline J gene. Other DNA sequences in the same sample also yield this CDR3. The genes are TRBV20-1 and TRBJ2-7; 8 positions match TRBD2. The junction had 11 bases not matched to a gene; V was cut back by 5 bases and J by 2 bases. Per the germline V gene, CDR1 is DFQATT and CDR2 is SNEGSKA (reference sequence). The CDR3 is made up of 15 amino acids. The CDR3 region is CSAAKSVAGTYEQYF. The CDR3 DNA, read in part, is TGCAGTGCTGCAAAGTCGGTAGCGGGAACCTACGAG.

For this clone: The missing CDR3 end, 3 residues past where the read stops, is filled in from the germline J gene. The J gene is TRBJ2-1, the V gene TRBV5-4; possible D gene TRBD2, 5 bases. CDR1 is SGHNT, CDR2 YYREEE, per germline (reference sequence). V shed 0 bases and J shed 9 bases, with 10 bases lying between them. The CDR3 sequence is 13 residues long. The DNA read from the CDR3 is TGTGCCAGCAGCTTGGGGAGGAAGGGTGAG. It is translated as CASSLGRKGE. The full CDR3 is CASSLGRKGEQFF.

A remark on this clone: The read terminates 3 residues ahead of where the CDR3 ends, so the germline J gene completes it. The rearrangement uses TRBV7-3 and TRBJ2-5; TRBD2 matches at 7 bases. Germline V gene lookup returns CDR1 SGHTA and CDR2 FQGTGA. CDR3 length: 15 residues. V lost 5 bases and J lost 5; bases outside the gene matches: 11. The sequenced part of the CDR3 DNA is TGTGCCAGCAGCAATGGCGGGAGTCCGGTGGAGACC. Translated: CASSNGGSPVET. From start to end, the CDR3 is CASSNGGSPVETQYF.

As for this clone: With the read ending 3 residues before the CDR3 end, the germline J gene is used to fill in that end. The J gene is TRBJ2-2, the V gene TRBV7-3; 9 positions match TRBD2. V shed 5 bases, J shed 9 bases, and the junction held 10 bases outside the gene matches. Germline V gene sequence: CDR1 SGHTA, CDR2 FQGTGA. CDR3 length: 15 amino acids. The chain's CDR3 is CASSDGLAHGRELFF. The sequenced CDR3 bases are TGTGCCAGCAGCGACGGACTAGCGCATGGCCGGGAG.

About this clone itself: Read sequence stops 3 residues before the CDR3 end, and the germline J gene provides the missing end. The rearrangement uses TRBV5-1 and TRBJ2-5; 15 nucleotides align to TRBD2. The CDR3 spans 18 residues. After removal of 4 bases from V and 5 bases from J, the junction contained 12 bases not matched to a gene. Per the germline V gene, CDR1 is SGHRS and CDR2 is YFSETQ. This chain's CDR3 is CASSGPPGTSGGWETQYF. CDR3 bases read: TGCGCCAGCAGCGGACCACCCGGGACTAGCGGGGGGTGGGAGACC.

Regarding this clone: The read ends 3 residues before the CDR3 terminus; that terminus is restored from the germline J gene. The rearrangement joins TRBV13 to TRBJ2-3; D uncertain. Germline lookup yields CDR1 PRHDT and CDR2 FYEKMQ (reference sequence). The CDR3 contains 13 residues. CDR3 sequence reads: CASSLGDLAAQYF. Incomplete CDR3 DNA: TGTGCCAGCAGCTTAGGCGATTTGGCGGCG. The variable domain in full, completed from reference TRBV13 and TRBJ2-3, reads AAGVIQSPRHLIKEKRETATLKCYPIPRHDTVYWYQQGPGQDPQFLISFYEKMQSDKGSIPDRFSAQQFSDYHSELNMSSLELGDSALYFCASSLGDLAAQYFGPGTRLTVL.

Partial CDR3 DNA: TGCAGTGCTAGGGCCGGGAGCGGGGGTATAGAGACC. This codes for CSARAGSGGIET. The whole CDR3 sequence reads CSARAGSGGIETQYF. The V and J genes are TRBV20-1 and TRBJ2-5; TRBD2 aligns across 8 bases. The read comes to an end 3 residues before the CDR3 does, leaving the germline J gene to fill in the end. Germline CDR1 is DFQATT and CDR2 is SNEGSKA (reference sequence). CDR3 length: 15 residues. V trimming: 3 bases; J trimming: 4 bases; junction bases outside the gene matches: 10.

As for this clone: The read ends 3 residues early relative to the CDR3; the germline J gene fills the gap. The chain has TRBV2 and TRBJ2-3; the match to TRBD1 covers 10 bases. CDR3 length equals 15 residues. The germline gives CDR1 SNHLY, CDR2 FYNNEI. CDR3 in amino acids: CASSEGTGVGQPQYF. Partial CDR3 DNA: TGTGCCAGCAGTGAGGGGACAGGGGTGGGTCAGCCG.